The T cell receptor (beta chain) under discussion was sequenced for a study of T cell repertoires in cytomegalovirus infection. Study-wide findings and caveats: Adding up the frequency of public TCR beta families identified people who carried CMV plus the relevant HLA.

The CDR3 length is 14 residues. J was trimmed by 5 bases and V by 2 bases; bases with no gene match: 3. Germline CDR1 is MNHEY and CDR2 is SVGEGT. From the reads, TCRdb called clonotypes with MiXCR, one entry per CDR3 protein. The table shows 400,000 or so distinct CDR3 sequences, with 25% to 40% occurring only once. This clonotype turned up a few times. Its antigen is as yet unknown. This chain uses TRBV6-2 or TRBV6-3 with TRBJ2-1, with 7 bases lining up with TRBD1. The receptor was derived from a human donor in good health (CMV status not recorded). Some clones in this sample may be carry-over from other donors' samples. Sequencing was performed on PBMCs. The CDR3 reads CASSYLDRDNEQFF. In nucleotides, the CDR3 is TGTGCCAGCAGTTACCTTGACAGGGACAATGAGCAGTTCTTC.